This T cell receptor beta chain is from a study of blood T cell repertoires in COVID-19. Method: immunoSEQ multiplex PCR; TCRdb's copy keeps in-frame clones and lacks some. This sample has some 350,000 clones, with about 90% found just once. CDR1 is SGDLS and CDR2 is YYNGEE in the germline V gene. V lost 3 bases to trimming and J lost 4 bases; unmatched junction nucleotides: 11. CDR3 size: 16 residues. This clone was recorded once. The chain recombines TRBV9 with TRBJ1-2; 8 bases line up with TRBD1. This TCR was sampled from a woman aged 25-40 years who had recovered from COVID-19. Sequencing used PBMCs or T cells enriched from blood (not recorded which). CDR3 residues: CASSAAPLTGGYGYTF. CDR3 nucleotide sequence: TGTGCCAGCAGCGCCGCCCCCCTTACAGGGGGCTATGGCTACACCTTC. The entire variable domain, with the rest obtained from reference TRBV9 and TRBJ1-2, is as follows: DSGVTQTPKHLITATGQRVTLRCSPRSGDLSVYWYQQSLDQGLQFLIQYYNGEERAKGNILERFSAQQFPDLHSELNLSSLELGDSALYFCASSAAPLTGGYGYTFGSGTRLTVV.